These 12 T cell receptor beta chains originate from one sample sequenced in a study of regulatory T cells in long-lasting Graves disease. Investigators prepared the TCR beta libraries by applying iRepertoire HTBI primers and Arm-PCR of CDR3 regions. Each CDR3 protein is one row after TCRdb ran MiXCR on the multiplex PCR reads. The data contain more than 300,000 distinct CDR3 sequences, over 9.5% of them seen just once; the ten biggest clones take up approximately 17%. The sample's time point: newly diagnosed GD, antithyroid drugs for less than 3 months. There was RNA extracted from PBMCs, and the TCR library was made from it. The same data also went into a second study, on T cells in Graves' hyperthyroidism and ophthalmopathy.

The specimen comprised peripheral blood mononuclear cells (PBMCs), sampled at new diagnosis, from a patient treated with antithyroid drugs. The receptors come from a young woman with Graves disease.

This clonotype was found many times. This chain connects TRBV7-8 to TRBJ2-4, with a weak D call TRBD2 (6 bases). The length of the CDR3 is 15 residues. Per the germline V gene, CDR1 is SGHVS and CDR2 is FQNEAQ. Trimming shortened V by 5 bases and J by 7 bases, and 18 bases separated the two germline ends. The DNA of the CDR3 is TGTGCCAGCAGCCCCCCCCTAGCGAGCGTTAACATTCAGTACTTC. Its protein is CASSPPLASVNIQYF. Full variable domain (missing parts from reference TRBV7-8 and TRBJ2-4): GAGVSQSPRYKVAKRGQDVALRCDPISGHVSLFWYQQALGQGPEFLTYFQNEAQLDKSGLPSDRFFAERPEGSVSTLKIQRTQQEDSAVYLCASSPPLASVNIQYFGAGTRLSVL.

The chain has TRBV7-9 and TRBJ2-1; D possibly uses TRBD1 or TRBD2 (5 bases each). Germline V lookup: CDR1 SEHNR, CDR2 FQNEAQ (reference sequence). The CDR3 consists of 16 residues. V dropped 3 bases and J dropped 6 bases, with 18 bases sitting between them. The CDR3 here is CASSFGVGRWVNEQFF. The CDR3 region has the DNA TGTGCCAGCAGCTTCGGGGTGGGACGATGGGTCAATGAGCAGTTCTTC. Based on the CDR3 plus reference TRBV7-9 and TRBJ2-1, the full variable domain is DTGVSQNPRHKITKRGQNVTFRCDPISEHNRLYWYRQTLGQGPEFLTYFQNEAQLEKSRLLSDRFSAERPKGSFSTLEIQRTEQGDSAMYLCASSFGVGRWVNEQFFGPGTRLTVL.

The chain combines TRBV9 with TRBJ2-3; D call uncertain. Trimming left V 4 bases short and J 0 bases short, with 12 bases between. The CDR3 consists of 15 residues. CDR1 and CDR2 from the germline V gene are SGDLS and YYNGEE. CDR3: CASSTVGPSTDTQYF. CDR3 in DNA: TGTGCCAGCAGCACCGTTGGTCCTAGCACAGATACGCAGTATTTT. Looking up the rest from reference TRBV9 and TRBJ2-3 gives the full variable domain: DSGVTQTPKHLITATGQRVTLRCSPRSGDLSVYWYQQSLDQGLQFLIQYYNGEERAKGNILERFSAQQFPDLHSELNLSSLELGDSALYFCASSTVGPSTDTQYFGPGTRLTVL.

This clonotype was found a few times. The chain links TRBV19 to TRBJ2-2; 8 bases fit TRBD2. The CDR3 sequence is 16 residues long. Losses at the gene ends were 6 bases for V and 0 bases for J; bases not matched to a gene: 6. Germline lookup yields CDR1 LNHDA and CDR2 SQIVND (reference sequence). Here the CDR3 DNA reads TGTGCCAGTAGAACAGCGGGGGCCGCGAACACCGGGGAGCTGTTTTTT. This sequence encodes CASRTAGAANTGELFF.

This clonotype has ten or more counts. CDR3 sequence: CATPGSRGLETQYF. The CDR3 DNA is TGTGCCACCCCAGGGTCTCGAGGGTTGGAGACCCAGTACTTC. V is TRBV24-1 and J is TRBJ2-5; perhaps D is TRBD1 or TRBD2 (5 bases each). This CDR3 is built from 14 residues. Germline CDR1 is KGHDR and CDR2 is SFDVKD. The V end was cut by 9 bases, the J end by 5 bases, with 18 bases between.

This clonotype was detected many times. The rearrangement joins TRBV20-1 to TRBJ2-3; D uncertain. Per germline, CDR1 DFQATT and CDR2 SNEGSKA (reference sequence). The V gene lost 3 bases and the J gene lost 2 bases, with 9 bases spanning the gap. The CDR3 is 13 residues long. The CDR3 loop is CSARDVTTDTQYF. The CDR3 DNA reads TGCAGTGCTAGGGACGTAACCACAGATACGCAGTATTTT.

This clonotype was observed at least ten times. This chain connects TRBV12-3 or TRBV12-4 to TRBJ1-2; D is perhaps TRBD1 (5 bases). V was trimmed by 3 bases and J by 8 bases, leaving 16 bases between them. The CDR3 is 14 residues long. The CDR3 here is CASSFSGRGVGYTF. DNA of the CDR3: TGTGCCAGCAGTTTTTCTGGGCGGGGGGTGGGCTACACCTTC.

There are a few counts of this clonotype. The gene calls are TRBV4-3 and TRBJ1-5; D unclear. In germline, CDR1 is LGHNA, CDR2 YSLEER. CDR3 length: 14 residues. Trimming took off 1 base at V and 0 bases at J, with 4 bases between the two ends. This CDR3 is CASSQGLSNQPQHF. CDR3 bases: TGCGCCAGCAGCCAAGGACTTAGCAATCAGCCCCAGCATTTT.

This clonotype has at least ten counts. The chain links TRBV30 to TRBJ1-1, with D unresolved. V gave up 3 bases and J gave up 2 bases, with 10 bases separating them. This CDR3 spans 13 amino acids. Germline V gene data show CDR1 as GTSNPN and CDR2 as SVGIG (reference sequence). The chain's CDR3 is CAWSLGINTEAFF. In DNA, the CDR3 is TGTGCCTGGAGCCTAGGAATAAACACTGAAGCTTTCTTT. The full variable domain, completed using reference TRBV30 and TRBJ1-1, is SQTIHQWPATLVQPVGSPLSLECTVEGTSNPNLYWYRQAAGRGLQLLFYSVGIGQISSEVPQNLSASRPQDRQFILSSKKLLLSDSGFYLCAWSLGINTEAFFGQGTRLTVV.

V and J are TRBV7-9 and TRBJ2-1; weak D call: TRBD2 (6 bases). The germline V and J ends were trimmed by 3 bases and 4 bases, with 13 bases remaining between them. The CDR3 has 15 amino acids. In germline, CDR1 is SEHNR, CDR2 FQNEAQ (reference sequence). The CDR3 DNA sequence: TGTGCCAGCAGCTTGCGGGGAACTATTTACAATGAGCAGTTCTTC. Protein sequence: CASSLRGTIYNEQFF. Full variable domain (outside the CDR3, taken from reference TRBV7-9 and TRBJ2-1): DTGVSQNPRHKITKRGQNVTFRCDPISEHNRLYWYRQTLGQGPEFLTYFQNEAQLEKSRLLSDRFSAERPKGSFSTLEIQRTEQGDSAMYLCASSLRGTIYNEQFFGPGTRLTVL.

Many counts were recorded for this clonotype. In DNA, the CDR3 is TGTGCCAGCTCATCGACTCTAGGCCACGAGCAGTACTTC. This translates into CASSSTLGHEQYF. The V gene is TRBV18, the J gene TRBJ2-7; D uncertain. CDR1 is KGHSH and CDR2 is LQKENI in the germline V gene. The CDR3 loop spans 13 amino acids. Trimming removed 5 bases at V and 5 bases at J, with 13 bases between.

The sample holds a few counts of this clonotype. The genes are TRBV24-1 and TRBJ1-2, with D possibly TRBD1 on 6 matching bases. Germline V gene sequence: CDR1 KGHDR, CDR2 SFDVKD. Trimming removed 4 bases at V and 5 bases at J, with 19 bases between. The CDR3 is made up of 16 amino acids. The CDR3 protein is CATSDQRGADGYGYTF. The CDR3 bases are TGTGCCACCAGTGACCAGCGGGGGGCAGATGGATATGGCTACACCTTC.